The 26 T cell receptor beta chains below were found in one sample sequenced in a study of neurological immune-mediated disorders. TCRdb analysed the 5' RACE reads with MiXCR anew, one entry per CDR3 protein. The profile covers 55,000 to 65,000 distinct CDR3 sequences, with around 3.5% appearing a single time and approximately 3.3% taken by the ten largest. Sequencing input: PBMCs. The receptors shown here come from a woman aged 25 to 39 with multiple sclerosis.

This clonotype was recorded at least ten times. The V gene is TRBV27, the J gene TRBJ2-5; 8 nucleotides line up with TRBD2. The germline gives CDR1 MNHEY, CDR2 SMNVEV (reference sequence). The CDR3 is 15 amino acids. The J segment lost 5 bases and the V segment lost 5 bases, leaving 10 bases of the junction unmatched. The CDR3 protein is CASSHTLGLDETQYF. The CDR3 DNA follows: TGTGCCAGCAGTCACACCCTGGGACTAGATGAGACCCAGTACTTC.

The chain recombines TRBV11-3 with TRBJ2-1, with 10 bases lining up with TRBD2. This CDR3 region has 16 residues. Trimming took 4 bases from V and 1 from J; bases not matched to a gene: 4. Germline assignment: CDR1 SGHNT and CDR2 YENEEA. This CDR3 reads CASSSRTSGSYNEQFF. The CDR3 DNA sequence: TGTGCCAGCAGCTCCCGGACTAGCGGTTCCTACAATGAGCAGTTCTTC.

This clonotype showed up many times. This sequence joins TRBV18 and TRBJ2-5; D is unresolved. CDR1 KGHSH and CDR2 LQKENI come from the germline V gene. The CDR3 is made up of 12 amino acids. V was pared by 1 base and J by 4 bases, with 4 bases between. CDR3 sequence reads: CASSPRVETQYF. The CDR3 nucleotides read TGTGCCAGCTCACCACGGGTAGAGACCCAGTACTTC.

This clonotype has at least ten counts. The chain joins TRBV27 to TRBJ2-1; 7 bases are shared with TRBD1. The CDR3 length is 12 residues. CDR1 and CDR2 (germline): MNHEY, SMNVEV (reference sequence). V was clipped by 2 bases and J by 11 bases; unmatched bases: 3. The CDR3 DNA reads TGTGCCAGCAGTTTACAACAGGGGAAGCAGTTCTTC. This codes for CASSLQQGKQFF.

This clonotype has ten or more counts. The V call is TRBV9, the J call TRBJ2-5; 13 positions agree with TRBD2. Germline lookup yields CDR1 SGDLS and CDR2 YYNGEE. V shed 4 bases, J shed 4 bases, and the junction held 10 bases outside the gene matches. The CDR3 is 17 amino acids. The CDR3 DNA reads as TGTGCCAGCAGCTCCCCTCAACTAGCGGGGGGGAGAGAGACCCAGTACTTC. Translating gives CASSSPQLAGGRETQYF. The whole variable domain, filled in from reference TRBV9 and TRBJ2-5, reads DSGVTQTPKHLITATGQRVTLRCSPRSGDLSVYWYQQSLDQGLQFLIQYYNGEERAKGNILERFSAQQFPDLHSELNLSSLELGDSALYFCASSSPQLAGGRETQYFGPGTRLLVL.

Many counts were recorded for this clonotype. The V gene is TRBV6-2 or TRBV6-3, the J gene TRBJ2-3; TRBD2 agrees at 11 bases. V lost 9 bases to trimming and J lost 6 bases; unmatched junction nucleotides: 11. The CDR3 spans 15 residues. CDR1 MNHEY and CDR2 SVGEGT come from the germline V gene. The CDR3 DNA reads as TGTGCCAGTACAAAATTAGCGGGGGGGCCGGATACGCAGTATTTT. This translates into CASTKLAGGPDTQYF.

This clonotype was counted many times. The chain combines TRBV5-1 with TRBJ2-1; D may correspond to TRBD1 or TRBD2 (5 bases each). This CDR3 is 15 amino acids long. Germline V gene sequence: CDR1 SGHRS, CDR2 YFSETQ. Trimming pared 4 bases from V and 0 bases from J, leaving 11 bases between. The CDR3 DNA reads TGCGCCAGCAGCATCCAGGGACCCTCCTACAATGAGCAGTTCTTC. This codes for CASSIQGPSYNEQFF. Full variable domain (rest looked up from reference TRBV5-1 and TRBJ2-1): KAGVTQTPRYLIKTRGQQVTLSCSPISGHRSVSWYQQTPGQGLQFLFEYFSETQRNKGNFPGRFSGRQFSNSRSEMNVSTLELGDSALYLCASSIQGPSYNEQFFGPGTRLTVL.

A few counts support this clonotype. CDR3 region: CAISSGQARMNTEAFF. The CDR3 DNA reads as TGTGCCATCAGTTCCGGACAGGCTAGAATGAACACTGAAGCTTTCTTT. The V call is TRBV10-3, the J call TRBJ1-1; 7 positions agree with TRBD1. The CDR3 loop spans 16 amino acids. The germline gives CDR1 ENHRY, CDR2 SYGVKD. V was pared by 5 bases and J by 0 bases, with 9 bases of the junction left unmatched.

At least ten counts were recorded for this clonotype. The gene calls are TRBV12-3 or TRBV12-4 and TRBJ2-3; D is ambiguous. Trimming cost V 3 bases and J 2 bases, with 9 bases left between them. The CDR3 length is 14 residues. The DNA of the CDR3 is TGTGCCAGCAGTTTGATACAGACCACAGATACGCAGTATTTT. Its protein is CASSLIQTTDTQYF.

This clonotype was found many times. CDR3 sequence (DNA): TGTGCCAGCAGCCACCTCCGGGACACCGAGACCCAGTACTTC. Translation: CASSHLRDTETQYF. V gene TRBV3-1 combines with J gene TRBJ2-5; maybe TRBD1 (6 bases). The ends were cut back, 3 bases at V and 5 bases at J, with 13 bases in the middle. The CDR3 is made up of 14 amino acids. Germline loops: CDR1 LGHDT, CDR2 YNNKEL (reference sequence).

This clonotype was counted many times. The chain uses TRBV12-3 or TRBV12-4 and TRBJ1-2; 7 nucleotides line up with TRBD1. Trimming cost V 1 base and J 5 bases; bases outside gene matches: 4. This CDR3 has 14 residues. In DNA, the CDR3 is TGTGCCAGCAGTTTAGGGGGGACAGTTTATGGCTACACCTTC. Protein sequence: CASSLGGTVYGYTF.

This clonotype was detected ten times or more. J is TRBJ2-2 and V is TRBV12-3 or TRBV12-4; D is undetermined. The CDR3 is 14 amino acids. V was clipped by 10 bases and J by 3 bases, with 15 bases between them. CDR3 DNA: TGTGCCACCAAATCGCGCTTTGACACCGGGGAGCTGTTTTTT. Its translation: CATKSRFDTGELFF.

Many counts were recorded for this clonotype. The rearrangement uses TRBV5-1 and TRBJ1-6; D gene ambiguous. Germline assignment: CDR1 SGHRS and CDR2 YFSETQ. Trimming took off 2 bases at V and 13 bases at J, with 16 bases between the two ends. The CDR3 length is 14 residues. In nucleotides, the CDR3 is TGCGCCAGCAGCTTAGGAAACGGCCCCGTTCCCCTCCACTTT. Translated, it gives CASSLGNGPVPLHF.

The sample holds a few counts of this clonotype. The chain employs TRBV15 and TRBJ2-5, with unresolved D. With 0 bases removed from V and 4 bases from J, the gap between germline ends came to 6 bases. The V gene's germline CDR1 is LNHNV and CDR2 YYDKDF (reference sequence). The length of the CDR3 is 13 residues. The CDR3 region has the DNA TGTGCCACCAGCAGAGATGGCCGAGAGACCCAGTACTTC. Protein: CATSRDGRETQYF.

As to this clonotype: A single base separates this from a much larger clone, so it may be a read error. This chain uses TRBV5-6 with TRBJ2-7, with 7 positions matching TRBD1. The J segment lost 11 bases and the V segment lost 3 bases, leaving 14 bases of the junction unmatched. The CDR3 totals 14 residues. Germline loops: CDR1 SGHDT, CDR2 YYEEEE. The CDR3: CASSSWERGPSEYF. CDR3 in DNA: TGTGCCAGCAGCTCCTGGGAAAGGGGGCCATCGGAGTACTTC. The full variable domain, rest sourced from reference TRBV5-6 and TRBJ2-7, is DAGVTQSPTHLIKTRGQQVTLRCSPKSGHDTVSWYQQALGQGPQFIFQYYEEEERQRGNFPDRFSGHQFPNYSSELNVNALLLGDSALYLCASSSWERGPSEYFGPGTRLTVT.

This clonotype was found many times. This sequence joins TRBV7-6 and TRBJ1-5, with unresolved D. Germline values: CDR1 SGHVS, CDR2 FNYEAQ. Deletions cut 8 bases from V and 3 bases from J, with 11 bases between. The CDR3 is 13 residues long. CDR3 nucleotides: TGTGCCAGCTCCCCGGGTGACAATCAGCCCCAGCATTTT. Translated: CASSPGDNQPQHF.

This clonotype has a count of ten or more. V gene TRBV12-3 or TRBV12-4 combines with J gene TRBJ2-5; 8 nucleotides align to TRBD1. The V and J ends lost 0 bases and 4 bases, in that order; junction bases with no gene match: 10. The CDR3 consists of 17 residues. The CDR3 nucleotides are TGTGCCAGCAGTTTAGCAAGTTCAGGGGGCGGAACAGAGACCCAGTACTTC. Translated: CASSLASSGGGTETQYF.

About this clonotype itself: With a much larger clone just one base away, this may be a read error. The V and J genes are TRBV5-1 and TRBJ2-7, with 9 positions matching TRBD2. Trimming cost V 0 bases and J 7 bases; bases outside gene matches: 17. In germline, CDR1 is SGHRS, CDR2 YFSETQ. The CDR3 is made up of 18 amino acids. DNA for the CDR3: TGCGCCAGCAGCTTGGCCCCCCCCGGCGCGGGGGGGCCCCAAGAGCAGTACTTC. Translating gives CASSLAPPGAGGPQEQYF.

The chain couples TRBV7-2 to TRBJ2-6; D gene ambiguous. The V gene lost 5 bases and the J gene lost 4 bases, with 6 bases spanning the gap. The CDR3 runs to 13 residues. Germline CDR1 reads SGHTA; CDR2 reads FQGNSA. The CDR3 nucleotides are TGTGCCAGCAGCCCCCCCGGGGCCAACGTCCTGACTTTC. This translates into CASSPPGANVLTF.

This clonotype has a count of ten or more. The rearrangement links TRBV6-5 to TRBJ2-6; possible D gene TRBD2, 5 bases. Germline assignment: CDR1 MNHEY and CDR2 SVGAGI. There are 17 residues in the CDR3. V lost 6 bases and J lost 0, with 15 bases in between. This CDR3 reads CASSLGGVSSGANVLTF. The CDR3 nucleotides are TGTGCCAGCAGCCTCGGAGGTGTAAGCTCTGGGGCCAACGTCCTGACTTTC.

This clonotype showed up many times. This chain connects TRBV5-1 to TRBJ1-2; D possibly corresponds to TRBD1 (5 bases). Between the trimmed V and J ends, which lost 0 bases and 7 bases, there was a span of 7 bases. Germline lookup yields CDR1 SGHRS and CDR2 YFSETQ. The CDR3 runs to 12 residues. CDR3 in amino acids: CASSLGGVGYTF. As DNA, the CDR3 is TGCGCCAGCAGCTTGGGGGGCGTTGGCTACACCTTC.

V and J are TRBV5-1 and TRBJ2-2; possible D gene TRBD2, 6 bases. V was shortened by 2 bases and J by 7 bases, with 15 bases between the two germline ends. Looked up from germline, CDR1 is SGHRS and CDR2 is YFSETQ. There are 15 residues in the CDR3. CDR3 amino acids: CASSFAGSSGGELFF. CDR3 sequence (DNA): TGCGCCAGCAGCTTCGCCGGGAGCTCGGGCGGGGAGCTGTTTTTT.

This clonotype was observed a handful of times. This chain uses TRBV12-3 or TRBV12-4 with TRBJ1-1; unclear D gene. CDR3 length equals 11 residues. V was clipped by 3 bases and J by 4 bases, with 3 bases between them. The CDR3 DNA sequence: TGTGCCAGCAGTTTTTTCACTGAAGCTTTCTTT. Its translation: CASSFFTEAFF.

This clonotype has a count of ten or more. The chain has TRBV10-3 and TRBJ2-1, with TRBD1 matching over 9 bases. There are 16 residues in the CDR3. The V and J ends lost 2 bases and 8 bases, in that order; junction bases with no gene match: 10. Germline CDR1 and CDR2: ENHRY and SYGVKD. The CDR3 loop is CAISEPPGQGVDEQFF. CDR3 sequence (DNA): TGTGCCATCAGTGAGCCCCCGGGACAGGGTGTGGATGAGCAGTTCTTC.

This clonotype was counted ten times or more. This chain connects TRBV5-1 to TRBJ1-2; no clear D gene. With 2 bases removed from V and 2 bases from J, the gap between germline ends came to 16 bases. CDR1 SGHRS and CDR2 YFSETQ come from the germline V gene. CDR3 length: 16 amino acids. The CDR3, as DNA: TGCGCCAGCAGCTTAGACGGTGGATTGTGGAACTATGGCTACACCTTC. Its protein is CASSLDGGLWNYGYTF.

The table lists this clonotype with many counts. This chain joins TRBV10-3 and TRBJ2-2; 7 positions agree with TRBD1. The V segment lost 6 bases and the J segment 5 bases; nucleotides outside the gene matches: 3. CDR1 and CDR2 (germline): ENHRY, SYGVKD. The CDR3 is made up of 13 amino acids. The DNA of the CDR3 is TGTGCCATCAGGACAGGGCTAACCGGGGAGCTGTTTTTT. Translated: CAIRTGLTGELFF.